A selection of T cell receptor beta chains follows, all from one sample in a study of T cell responses to AZD1222 COVID-19 vaccine. The assay was immunoSEQ multiplex PCR, and TCRdb's table has in-frame clones only and misses some. The table has about 140,000 clones, roughly 90% seen once; the top ten hold about 3.2%. Sequences were derived from peripheral blood, sampled on day 0 of AZD1222 vaccination. The receptors here all came from an adult in good health. CDR3s include the opening cysteine and the closing phenylalanine or tryptophan. The order of the fields is V gene, D gene, J gene, clone size, CDR3 DNA, CDR3 protein. The D gene is left open where the match is weak. A row's size may be missing; if present it is once, few, many or a size class.

v_gene: TRBV19
d_gene: TRBD1
j_gene: TRBJ2-7
abundance: NA
CDR3nt: TGTGCCAGTAGTATAAAGACAGGGGAAGTCTACGAGCAGTACTTC
CDR3aa: CASSIKTGEVYEQYF

v_gene: TRBV6-5
d_gene: NA
j_gene: TRBJ2-7
abundance: NA
CDR3nt: TGTGCCAGCGGGAGCCCATACGAGCAGTACTTC
CDR3aa: CASGSPYEQYF

v_gene: TRBV29-1
d_gene: NA
j_gene: TRBJ2-3
abundance: once
CDR3nt: TGCAGCGTTGGGGGATTCCCAGATACGCAGTATTTT
CDR3aa: CSVGGFPDTQYF

v_gene: TRBV21-1
d_gene: NA
j_gene: TRBJ1-6
abundance: NA
CDR3nt: TGTGCCAGCAGCAAATCGGGACAGGGTTCACCCCTCCACTTT
CDR3aa: CASSKSGQGSPLHF

v_gene: TRBV28
d_gene: NA
j_gene: TRBJ2-3
abundance: NA
CDR3nt: TGTGCCAGCAGTTTACTCCTCGGGGTTTCTAGCACAGATACGCAGTATTTT
CDR3aa: CASSLLLGVSSTDTQYF

v_gene: TRBV5-4
d_gene: NA
j_gene: TRBJ2-7
abundance: NA
CDR3nt: TGTGCCAGCAGCTTGGAGGCAGCGCCCACCTACGAGCAGTACTTC
CDR3aa: CASSLEAAPTYEQYF

v_gene: TRBV7-3
d_gene: NA
j_gene: TRBJ2-3
abundance: NA
CDR3nt: TGTGCCAGCAGCTTACTCCTCACAGATACGCAGTATTTT
CDR3aa: CASSLLLTDTQYF

v_gene: TRBV19
d_gene: NA
j_gene: TRBJ1-1
abundance: once
CDR3nt: TGTGCCAGTAGTCCGACCGGCGGGAGAGGCACTGAAGCTTTCTTT
CDR3aa: CASSPTGGRGTEAFF

v_gene: TRBV4-1
d_gene: NA
j_gene: TRBJ1-2
abundance: NA
CDR3nt: TGCGCCAGCAGCCAATTGGGTGGCTACACCTTC
CDR3aa: CASSQLGGYTF

v_gene: TRBV3-1/TRBV3-2
d_gene: TRBD1
j_gene: TRBJ1-1
abundance: once
CDR3nt: TGTGCCAGCAGCCCGGGACAGGGGGCCTGGGGAGCTTTCTTT
CDR3aa: CASSPGQGAWGAFF

v_gene: TRBV7-9
d_gene: NA
j_gene: TRBJ2-1
abundance: NA
CDR3nt: TGTGCCAGCAGCTTATTCCCCTCAGTAAGCAATGAGCAGTTCTTC
CDR3aa: CASSLFPSVSNEQFF

v_gene: TRBV5-1
d_gene: NA
j_gene: TRBJ2-5
abundance: NA
CDR3nt: TGCGCCAGCAGCTTGGACGGACAGCAAGAGACCCAGTACTTC
CDR3aa: CASSLDGQQETQYF

v_gene: TRBV11-1
d_gene: NA
j_gene: TRBJ2-2
abundance: NA
CDR3nt: TGTGCCAGCAGCTTATTTCAGGGAGGCGACACCGGGGAGCTGTTTTTT
CDR3aa: CASSLFQGGDTGELFF

v_gene: TRBV5-5
d_gene: TRBD1
j_gene: TRBJ2-7
abundance: NA
CDR3nt: TGTGCCAGCAGCATCGGGACAGGTATCCTGGGAACCTACGAGCAGTACTTC
CDR3aa: CASSIGTGILGTYEQYF

v_gene: TRBV28
d_gene: NA
j_gene: TRBJ1-2
abundance: NA
CDR3nt: TGTGCCAGCAGTTTAATGCGGGGGGAGGGCTACACCTTC
CDR3aa: CASSLMRGEGYTF

v_gene: TRBV11-2
d_gene: TRBD2
j_gene: TRBJ2-1
abundance: NA
CDR3nt: TGTGCCAGCAGCTTCGGGGGACTAGCGGCAGACCCAAACAATGAGCAGTTCTTC
CDR3aa: CASSFGGLAADPNNEQFF

v_gene: TRBV9
d_gene: NA
j_gene: TRBJ1-3
abundance: NA
CDR3nt: TGTGCCAGCAGCACCACGGCCCCCCACGGCACTGGAAACACCATATATTTT
CDR3aa: CASSTTAPHGTGNTIYF

v_gene: TRBV5-8
d_gene: NA
j_gene: TRBJ1-3
abundance: once
CDR3nt: TGTGCCAGCAGCTTGTGGGATCCTGGAAACACCATATATTTT
CDR3aa: CASSLWDPGNTIYF

v_gene: TRBV7-9
d_gene: TRBD1
j_gene: TRBJ1-1
abundance: NA
CDR3nt: TGTGCCAGCAGCCTAAGACAGGGGGCAATTTGGACTGAAGCTTTCTTT
CDR3aa: CASSLRQGAIWTEAFF

v_gene: TRBV3-1/TRBV3-2
d_gene: NA
j_gene: TRBJ1-5
abundance: NA
CDR3nt: TGTGCCAGGAAACGACACACTAGCAATCAGCCCCAGCATTTT
CDR3aa: CARKRHTSNQPQHF

v_gene: TRBV7-9
d_gene: TRBD1
j_gene: TRBJ1-2
abundance: NA
CDR3nt: TGTGCCAGCAGCCGCACGGGACAGGGGCGAATTGGGCGGGGCTACACCTTC
CDR3aa: CASSRTGQGRIGRGYTF

v_gene: TRBV27
d_gene: NA
j_gene: TRBJ2-5
abundance: NA
CDR3nt: TGTGCCAGCAGTTTATCGTGGTACACGCAAGAGACCCAGTACTTC
CDR3aa: CASSLSWYTQETQYF

v_gene: TRBV20-1
d_gene: NA
j_gene: TRBJ1-2
abundance: NA
CDR3nt: TGCAGTGCTAGTACCAGGGGCTATGGCTACACCTTC
CDR3aa: CSASTRGYGYTF

v_gene: TRBV27
d_gene: NA
j_gene: TRBJ1-2
abundance: NA
CDR3nt: TGTGCCAGCACCCCCCGGGTTTTGGGGTCGTGGGCTAACTATGGCTACACCTTC
CDR3aa: CASTPRVLGSWANYGYTF

v_gene: TRBV6-1
d_gene: NA
j_gene: TRBJ1-6
abundance: NA
CDR3nt: TGTGCCAGCAGTGAAGCAGGGGTTAATTCACCCCTCCACTTT
CDR3aa: CASSEAGVNSPLHF

v_gene: TRBV6-6
d_gene: TRBD1
j_gene: TRBJ1-4
abundance: NA
CDR3nt: TGTGCCAGCAGTGAGCCAGGGGGTCGGGGTGAAAAACTGTTTTTT
CDR3aa: CASSEPGGRGEKLFF

v_gene: TRBV3-1/TRBV3-2
d_gene: TRBD1
j_gene: TRBJ1-2
abundance: NA
CDR3nt: TGTGCCAGCAGCCAGGCCGGGACAGGCCGAACTAACTATGGCTACACCTTC
CDR3aa: CASSQAGTGRTNYGYTF

v_gene: TRBV5-1
d_gene: TRBD1
j_gene: TRBJ2-2
abundance: NA
CDR3nt: TGCGCCAGCAGCGACATGGGACAGGGGGCTTCCACCGGGGAGCTGTTTTTT
CDR3aa: CASSDMGQGASTGELFF

v_gene: TRBV11-2
d_gene: NA
j_gene: TRBJ2-3
abundance: NA
CDR3nt: TGTGCCAGCAGCCCGAGGATCTCCACAGATACGCAGTATTTT
CDR3aa: CASSPRISTDTQYF

v_gene: TRBV9
d_gene: TRBD1
j_gene: TRBJ1-3
abundance: NA
CDR3nt: TGTGCCAGCAGTATGGTGACAGGGGGGCTCTCTGGAAACACCATATATTTT
CDR3aa: CASSMVTGGLSGNTIYF

v_gene: TRBV12-5
d_gene: NA
j_gene: TRBJ2-1
abundance: NA
CDR3nt: TGTGCTAGTGGTTTGGGGACGATGCACCTTAATGAGTGGTTATCGAATGAGCAGTTCTTC
CDR3aa: CASGLGTMHLNEWLSNEQFF

v_gene: TRBV6-5
d_gene: NA
j_gene: TRBJ1-2
abundance: NA
CDR3nt: TGTGCCAGCACCCAAAGTCGGGTCTATGGCTACACCTTC
CDR3aa: CASTQSRVYGYTF

v_gene: TRBV19
d_gene: TRBD1
j_gene: TRBJ1-1
abundance: NA
CDR3nt: TGTGCCAGTAGTCCAGGACAGGGAAACACTGAAGCTTTCTTT
CDR3aa: CASSPGQGNTEAFF

v_gene: TRBV4-2
d_gene: NA
j_gene: TRBJ2-7
abundance: NA
CDR3nt: TGTGCCAGCAGCCAAGAGAGGCAAGCCTACGAGCAGTACTTC
CDR3aa: CASSQERQAYEQYF

v_gene: TRBV4-1
d_gene: TRBD2
j_gene: TRBJ2-1
abundance: NA
CDR3nt: TGCGCCAGCAGCCAACTTAGCGGGGGGGAGGACAATGAGCAGTTCTTC
CDR3aa: CASSQLSGGEDNEQFF

v_gene: TRBV5-6
d_gene: NA
j_gene: TRBJ2-7
abundance: NA
CDR3nt: TGTGCCAGCAGCCCCGATAGATACGGGACCGAAAGCTCCTACGAGCAGTACTTC
CDR3aa: CASSPDRYGTESSYEQYF

v_gene: TRBV19
d_gene: NA
j_gene: TRBJ1-1
abundance: NA
CDR3nt: TGTGCCAGTAGTATAGATCGCGGGACTGAAGCTTTCTTT
CDR3aa: CASSIDRGTEAFF

v_gene: TRBV4-2
d_gene: TRBD1
j_gene: TRBJ1-1
abundance: NA
CDR3nt: TGTGCCAGCAGCCAACGACAGGGGTCGAACACTGAAGCTTTCTTT
CDR3aa: CASSQRQGSNTEAFF

v_gene: TRBV10-2
d_gene: NA
j_gene: TRBJ1-1
abundance: NA
CDR3nt: TGCGCCAGCACTGGACTAGGACACGGGTCCCCGAACACTGAAGCTTTCTTT
CDR3aa: CASTGLGHGSPNTEAFF

v_gene: TRBV15
d_gene: TRBD1
j_gene: TRBJ2-2
abundance: NA
CDR3nt: TGTGCCACCAGCGGGGACAGGGTTTCCGGGGAGCTGTTTTTT
CDR3aa: CATSGDRVSGELFF

v_gene: TRBV6-2/TRBV6-3
d_gene: NA
j_gene: TRBJ1-5
abundance: NA
CDR3nt: TGTGCCAGCAGTTACGGTGGCATAAGTTATAGCAATCAGCCCCAGCATTTT
CDR3aa: CASSYGGISYSNQPQHF